The 11 T cell receptor beta chains presented below share a single source sample, sequenced in a study of blood T cell repertoires in COVID-19. This table comes from immunoSEQ multiplex PCR, and its TCRdb copy is limited to in-frame clones, with some not included. The sample records 30,000 to 40,000 clones, 70% to 90% being singletons. Material for sequencing was peripheral blood. The receptors were gathered from a human donor in a cohort sampled during active COVID-19.

The chain links TRBV30 to TRBJ1-3; D is undetermined. The germline CDR1 and CDR2 sequences are GTSNPN and SVGIG (reference sequence). The germline V and J ends were trimmed by 1 base and 8 bases, with 6 bases remaining between them. The CDR3 length is 11 residues. The CDR3 is CAWSAVDTIYF. The DNA for the CDR3 is TGTGCCTGGAGTGCGGTAGACACCATATATTTT. The full variable domain, its missing parts supplied by reference TRBV30 and TRBJ1-3, is SQTIHQWPATLVQPVGSPLSLECTVEGTSNPNLYWYRQAAGRGLQLLFYSVGIGQISSEVPQNLSASRPQDRQFILSSKKLLLSDSGFYLCAWSAVDTIYFGEGSWLTVV.

The DNA for the CDR3 is TGTGCCAGTAGTTATGGGTCGGGAAGCTCACCCCTCCACTTT. It translates to CASSYGSGSSPLHF. This chain links TRBV19 with TRBJ1-6; no firm D call. V shed 5 bases and J shed 10 bases, with 15 bases lying between them. CDR1 is LNHDA, CDR2 SQIVND, per germline (reference sequence). This CDR3 comprises 14 residues.

The chain joins TRBV24-1 to TRBJ1-6; 8 nucleotides align to TRBD1. The J segment lost 0 bases and the V segment lost 9 bases, leaving 27 bases of the junction unmatched. Germline loops: CDR1 KGHDR, CDR2 SFDVKD. The CDR3 sequence is 23 residues long. The CDR3 DNA reads as TGTGCCACCTTCTATCGACAGGGGCAGCTCTCGACCCCCGACTGCTCCTATAATTCACCCCTCCACTTT. Translated, it gives CATFYRQGQLSTPDCSYNSPLHF.

J is TRBJ2-5 and V is TRBV7-8; perhaps TRBD1 as D (6 bases). CDR3 size: 14 residues. V was clipped by 3 bases and J by 4 bases, with 12 bases between them. CDR1 and CDR2 from the germline V gene are SGHVS and FQNEAQ. For the CDR3, the DNA is TGTGCCAGCAGCTTGATGGGGGCAGGAGAGACCCAGTACTTC. This encodes CASSLMGAGETQYF.

The J gene is TRBJ1-5, the V gene TRBV6-6, with D possibly matching TRBD1 (5 bases). Germline V gene sequence: CDR1 MNHNY, CDR2 SVGAGI (reference sequence). Trimming cost V 5 bases and J 6 bases, with 17 bases left between them. The length of the CDR3 is 15 residues. The CDR3 loop is CASSPPDSLGQPQHF. The CDR3 region has the DNA TGTGCCAGCAGTCCCCCCGACAGCTTAGGTCAGCCCCAGCATTTT.

This clone was picked up one time. The gene calls are TRBV12-5 and TRBJ2-5; TRBD1 agrees at 9 bases. Looked up from germline, CDR1 is LGHNT and CDR2 is FRNRAP. The CDR3 has 13 amino acids. J was trimmed by 5 bases and V by 5 bases; bases with no gene match: 3. The CDR3 protein is CASGVDRGETQYF. For the CDR3, the DNA is TGTGCTAGTGGTGTAGACAGGGGGGAGACCCAGTACTTC.

The V and J genes are TRBV21-1 and TRBJ2-7; TRBD2 is taken as the D call from the table, unchecked against the DNA. TRBV21-1 is recorded as a pseudogene. The CDR3 runs 14 residues. CDR3 protein: CASSNRREASPQYF. CDR3 bases: TGTGCCAGCAGCAATCGTCGGGAGGCTAGCCCGCAGTACTTC.

The genes are TRBV5-6 and TRBJ2-7; TRBD1 agrees at 7 bases. The CDR3 is 16 amino acids. J was trimmed by 0 bases and V by 4 bases; bases with no gene match: 10. Per the germline V gene, CDR1 is SGHDT and CDR2 is YYEEEE. The CDR3 protein is CASSAGQDDFSYEQYF. The CDR3 bases are TGTGCCAGCAGCGCTGGACAGGACGACTTCTCCTACGAGCAGTACTTC.

With respect to this clone: A read error may account for a junction end that differs from germline. Other nucleotide sequences in the sample specify the same CDR3. The chain joins TRBV5-1 to TRBJ1-2, with a possible D match to TRBD1 (5 bases). The germline CDR1 and CDR2 sequences are SGHRS and YFSETQ. This CDR3 comprises 15 residues. CDR3 in amino acids: CASSLNPDNSYGYTF. In nucleotides, the CDR3 is TGCGCCAGCAGCTTGAATCCGGACAACTCCTATGGCTATACCTTC.

The V and J genes are TRBV7-2 and TRBJ1-1, with D hard to call. With 2 bases removed from V and 2 bases from J, the gap between germline ends came to 6 bases. The CDR3 sequence is 13 residues long. Germline loops: CDR1 SGHTA, CDR2 FQGNSA. The CDR3 region is CASSLPVNTEAFF. The CDR3 region has the DNA TGTGCCAGCAGCTTACCCGTCAACACTGAAGCTTTCTTT. Filled out from reference TRBV7-2 and TRBJ1-1, the complete variable domain reads GAGVSQSPSNKVTEKGKDVELRCDPISGHTALYWYRQSLGQGLEFLIYFQGNSAPDKSGLPSDRFSAERTGGSVSTLTIQRTQQEDSAVYLCASSLPVNTEAFFGQGTRLTVV.

The chain is built from TRBV12-3 or TRBV12-4 and TRBJ1-1, with 9 positions matching TRBD1. J gave up 0 bases and V 10 bases, and 3 bases lay outside the gene matches. The CDR3 length is 13 residues. CDR3 region: CAIGQGMNTEAFF. In DNA form, the CDR3 reads TGTGCCATTGGACAGGGGATGAACACTGAAGCTTTCTTT.